These T cell receptor beta chains were read from a single sample in a study of cytomegalovirus exposure and HLA in healthy donors. Profiled with immunoSEQ multiplex PCR; TCRdb holds only in-frame clones, not every one. The sample consists of some 180,000 clones, 80% to 85% of them appearing once. Sequenced: PBMCs. Receptor source: a male donor in good health and CMV-seronegative. Both conserved end residues are part of each CDR3. D genes are given only for firm matches. Some rows mark clone size as missing; the rest say once, few, many or name a class of expanded clone.

CDR3 | DNA | J | V | size | D
CASRRTPSSYEQYF | TGTGCCAGCCGTCGGACTCCTAGCTCCTACGAGCAGTACTTC | TRBJ2-7 | TRBV27 | . | .
CASSLEGGGSYNSPLHF | TGCGCCAGCAGCTTGGAAGGGGGGGGATCCTATAATTCACCCCTCCACTTT | TRBJ1-6 | TRBV5-1 | . | .
CASSLGSGGAIDTQYF | TGCGCCAGCAGCTTGGGTAGCGGGGGGGCCATCGATACGCAGTATTTT | TRBJ2-3 | TRBV5-1 | . | TRBD2
CASSLAIGGDTEAFF | TGTGCCAGCAGCTTAGCGATCGGGGGGGACACTGAAGCTTTCTTT | TRBJ1-1 | TRBV7-6 | . | .
CAWRAGGAFQYF | TGTGCCTGGCGGGCGGGGGGGGCGTTCCAGTACTTC | TRBJ2-5 | TRBV30 | . | TRBD2
CASRRQGARQPQHF | TGTGCCAGCAGACGACAGGGGGCGAGGCAGCCCCAGCATTTT | TRBJ1-5 | TRBV2 | . | TRBD1
CASSLVSGGAHEQFF | TGCGCCAGCAGCTTGGTTAGCGGGGGGGCACATGAGCAGTTCTTC | TRBJ2-1 | TRBV5-1 | . | TRBD2
CASSFGGASNQPQHF | TGTGCCAGCAGTTTCGGGGGGGCTTCCAATCAGCCCCAGCATTTT | TRBJ1-5 | TRBV28 | . | .
CASSQRQGNYGYTF | TGCGCCAGCAGCCAGAGACAGGGGAACTATGGCTACACCTTC | TRBJ1-2 | TRBV4-3 | . | TRBD1
CASGPTGFSFEQFF | TGTGCTAGTGGCCCCACAGGGTTCTCGTTTGAGCAGTTCTTC | TRBJ2-1 | TRBV12-5 | . | .
CASSPKDRQETQYF | TGTGCCAGCAGCCCAAAGGACAGGCAAGAGACCCAGTACTTC | TRBJ2-5 | TRBV7-8 | . | TRBD1
CASSLSGHGYTF | TGCGCCAGCAGCTTATCAGGGCACGGCTACACCTTC | TRBJ1-2 | TRBV5-1 | . | .
CASREGTAPGELFF | TGTGCCAGCAGGGAGGGTACTGCCCCGGGGGAGCTGTTTTTT | TRBJ2-2 | TRBV6-5 | . | .
CASSLVRTGRGNQPQHF | TGTGCCAGCAGCCTCGTAAGGACAGGGAGAGGCAATCAGCCCCAGCATTTT | TRBJ1-5 | TRBV7-8 | . | TRBD1
CASRPQGFVTDTQYF | TGTGCCAGCAGACCCCAGGGTTTCGTCACAGATACGCAGTATTTT | TRBJ2-3 | TRBV27 | . | .
CASSLDSRGLFYGYTF | TGTGCCAGCAGCTTAGATTCCAGGGGCTTATTCTATGGCTACACCTTC | TRBJ1-2 | TRBV7-9 | . | .
CASSLYGPGQGAIGEQFF | TGTGCCAGCAGTTTATATGGCCCGGGGCAGGGGGCCATAGGCGAGCAGTTCTTC | TRBJ2-1 | TRBV27 | . | TRBD1
CASRGAAGSSYEQYF | TGTGCCAGCAGGGGGGCGGCAGGGAGCTCCTACGAGCAGTACTTC | TRBJ2-7 | TRBV6-1 | . | .
CAWSGTGAQPQHF | TGTGCCTGGAGTGGGACAGGGGCTCAGCCCCAGCATTTT | TRBJ1-5 | TRBV30 | . | TRBD1
CASSERTGELFF | TGTGCCAGCAGTGAGAGAACCGGGGAGCTGTTTTTT | TRBJ2-2 | TRBV7-9 | once | .
CAAGRGEAFF | TGTGCCGCAGGGCGAGGTGAAGCTTTCTTT | TRBJ1-1 | TRBV6-5 | . | .
CASSSYIGRGEKLFF | TGTGCCAGCAGTTCATATATCGGGCGGGGTGAAAAACTGTTTTTT | TRBJ1-4 | TRBV6-1 | . | .
CASSLGQGTNYEQYF | TGCGCCAGCAGCTTGGGACAGGGGACCAACTACGAGCAGTACTTC | TRBJ2-7 | TRBV5-1 | . | TRBD1
CATSRDQQGPAKNIQYF | TGTGCCACCAGCAGAGATCAACAGGGACCGGCCAAAAACATTCAGTACTTC | TRBJ2-4 | TRBV15 | . | .
CAWSVQGVLTNEKLFF | TGTGCCTGGAGTGTACAGGGGGTTTTAACTAATGAAAAACTGTTTTTT | TRBJ1-4 | TRBV30 | . | TRBD1
CASIMDREGSQPQHF | TGTGCCAGCATTATGGACAGGGAGGGTAGTCAGCCCCAGCATTTT | TRBJ1-5 | TRBV6-6 | . | TRBD1
CASSDRTYEQYF | TGTGCCAGTAGTGACAGGACCTACGAGCAGTACTTC | TRBJ2-7 | TRBV19 | . | .
CASSYVAGDRGYTF | TGTGCCAGCAGTTACGTCGCAGGTGACCGGGGCTACACCTTC | TRBJ1-2 | TRBV6-6 | . | .
CASSSRGQGGPIEKLFF | TGTGCCAGCAGCTCCCGGGGACAGGGGGGCCCGATTGAAAAACTGTTTTTT | TRBJ1-4 | TRBV13 | . | TRBD1
CSVLIGGIEQFF | TGCAGCGTTTTAATTGGGGGGATTGAGCAGTTCTTC | TRBJ2-1 | TRBV29-1 | . | .
CASSLEQASNQPQHF | TGTGCCAGCAGCTTAGAACAGGCTAGCAATCAGCCCCAGCATTTT | TRBJ1-5 | TRBV7-2 | . | .
CQGAGGGEQFF | TGCCAAGGGGCAGGGGGTGGTGAGCAGTTCTTC | TRBJ2-1 | TRBV29-1 | . | TRBD1
CASSVQQVLWRNHNEQFF | TGTGCCAGCAGTGTCCAGCAAGTTCTGTGGCGGAATCACAATGAGCAGTTCTTC | TRBJ2-1 | TRBV2 | . | .
CASSIPGMNTEAFF | TGTGCCAGTAGTATTCCGGGGATGAACACTGAAGCTTTCTTT | TRBJ1-1 | TRBV19 | few | .
CAISEGWYGYTF | TGTGCCATCAGTGAGGGCTGGTATGGCTACACCTTC | TRBJ1-2 | TRBV10-3 | . | .
CASSLGGGANQPQHF | TGTGCCAGCAGCTTGGGTGGGGGGGCCAATCAGCCCCAGCATTTT | TRBJ1-5 | TRBV7-2 | . | .
CASSPGGGGYTF | TGTGCCAGCAGCCCAGGCGGAGGTGGCTACACCTTC | TRBJ1-2 | TRBV14 | . | .
CASSWTGAFDIQYF | TGTGCCAGTAGTTGGACAGGGGCCTTTGACATTCAGTACTTC | TRBJ2-4 | TRBV19 | . | TRBD1
CASSLAGQGDSPLHF | TGTGCCAGCAGTTTAGCGGGACAGGGGGATTCACCCCTCCACTTT | TRBJ1-6 | TRBV27 | . | TRBD1
CSVDRTGSDYGYTF | TGCAGCGTTGACCGCACGGGGTCTGACTATGGCTACACCTTC | TRBJ1-2 | TRBV29-1 | . | .